A selection of T cell receptor beta chains follows, all from one sample in a study of sequential checkpoint blockade in melanoma. Assay used: immunoSEQ multiplex PCR; TCRdb lists only in-frame clones, some missing. The table has tens of thousands of clones, more than 25% seen once. This sample comprised tumor tissue (inferred from file names), obtained from a patient given nivolumab and ipilimumab in sequence. These receptors originate from a human donor with melanoma. Each CDR3 is given with its conserved first and last residue. The order of the fields is J gene, clone size, D gene, V gene, CDR3 DNA, CDR3 protein. The D gene is left open where the match is weak. Clone size is stated in some rows and not others, as once, few, many or a class when expanded.

TRBJ2-7	-	-	TRBV28	TGTGCCAGCAGTTTCGTACGGGACTGGACCTACGAGCAGTACTTC	CASSFVRDWTYEQYF
TRBJ1-1	-	-	TRBV9	TGTGCCAGCAGCGTTGATGCGGACCTCAATTTCTCAGAAACTTTCTTT	CASSVDADLNFSETFF
TRBJ1-2	-	-	TRBV6-8	TGTGCCAGCAGTTTGAAACATATCAACTATGGCTACACCTTC	CASSLKHINYGYTF
TRBJ1-3	-	TRBD1	TRBV5-1	TGCGCCAGCACCCAGGGGGCCTCTGGAAACACCATATATTTT	CASTQGASGNTIYF
TRBJ1-2	few	-	TRBV11-3	TGTGCCAGCAGCTTAGGCGGTCCAGTCATCTATGGCTACACCTTC	CASSLGGPVIYGYTF
TRBJ2-2	-	-	TRBV11-1	TGTGCCAGCAGCTTACCCGGGGGCACCGGGGAGCTGTTTTTT	CASSLPGGTGELFF
TRBJ2-3	-	TRBD1	TRBV7-1	TGTGCCAGCAGCCCAGGGACAGGGGGTACGCAGTATTTT	CASSPGTGGTQYF
TRBJ2-5	few	TRBD1	TRBV5-1	TGCGCCAGCAGCCCGGGACAGTACCAAGAGACCCAGTACTTC	CASSPGQYQETQYF
TRBJ2-2	-	TRBD1	TRBV10-2	TGCGCCAGCAGTGAGACAGGGGGTTTCGGGGAGCTGTTTTTT	CASSETGGFGELFF
TRBJ2-7	few	TRBD1	TRBV6-8	TGTGCCAGCAGCCGCCCCCGGGACAGTACCTACGAGCAGTACTTC	CASSRPRDSTYEQYF
TRBJ2-4	-	-	TRBV15	TGTGCCACCAGCAGAGATCCCAGGGCTGTTATAGAAAACATTCAGTACTTC	CATSRDPRAVIENIQYF
TRBJ2-1	-	TRBD2	TRBV9	TGTGCCAGCAGTGAGGGACTAGCGGGAGGAGATGAGCAGTTCTTC	CASSEGLAGGDEQFF
TRBJ1-1	-	-	TRBV11-3	TGTGCCAGCAGCTTAGATCTGGGGGGGCAGGCTGAAGCTTTCTTT	CASSLDLGGQAEAFF
TRBJ2-2	few	-	TRBV9	TGTGCCAGCAGCGAACGGCCAGGGAGCACCGGGGAGCTGTTTTTT	CASSERPGSTGELFF
TRBJ2-7	many	TRBD1	TRBV11-3	TGTGCCAGCAGCACCCCAGGGGGCCCTAGGTACGAGCAGTACTTC	CASSTPGGPRYEQYF
TRBJ1-1	many	-	TRBV11-3	TGTGCCAGCAGCGCGCGGCGGATGAACACTGAAGCTTTCTTT	CASSARRMNTEAFF
TRBJ1-1	-	-	TRBV18	TGTGCCAGCTCACCACGGGAGCCTGAAGCTTTCTTT	CASSPREPEAFF
TRBJ2-2	few	-	TRBV30	TGTGCCTGGATGGGGCAGGGCAGTTACACCGGGGAGCTGTTTTTT	CAWMGQGSYTGELFF
TRBJ2-6	-	TRBD1	TRBV6-8	TGTGCCAGCAGTTACTATGGGACAGGCTCTGGGGCCAACGTCCTGACTTTC	CASSYYGTGSGANVLTF
TRBJ1-3	-	TRBD1	TRBV5-1	TGCGCCAGCAGCTTCTTACCCGGGACAGCCCACTCTGGAAACACCATATATTTT	CASSFLPGTAHSGNTIYF